The source of this TCR beta chain is a study of control samples from healthy donors and cancer patients. Sequencing used immunoSEQ multiplex PCR; TCRdb keeps in-frame clones, though not all of them. This sample has approximately 100,000 clones; 80% to 90% occur once, and the top ten carry more than 7%. Germline V gene data show CDR1 as MNHEY and CDR2 as SMNVEV (reference sequence). There are 14 residues in the CDR3. V lost 6 bases, J lost 9 bases, and 11 bases stayed unmatched. Sequenced sample: blood. V usage is TRBV27 and J usage is TRBJ1-5; 7 bases are a match to TRBD1. This sequence was found in a man aged 25 to 45 in good health. The chain's CDR3 is CASSANRGPRPQHF. CDR3 DNA: TGTGCCAGCAGCGCCAACAGGGGACCTAGGCCCCAGCATTTT.